The rows below give T cell receptor beta chains drawn from one sample of a study of monozygotic twins with inflammatory bowel disease. TCRdb re-called the 5' RACE reads; one entry per CDR3 protein, DNA not given. The listing contains approximately 390,000 distinct CDR3 sequences. The sample consisted of blood. These receptors came from a human donor with ulcerative colitis or Crohn's disease, or a healthy co-twin of an affected twin (not recorded which). Each CDR3 is given with its conserved first and last residue. Fields, in order: V gene, J gene, CDR3 protein.

TRBV7-9	TRBJ2-7	CASSSTGDFRPYEQYF
TRBV7-2	TRBJ1-4	CASSRPNRGRGEKLFF
TRBV20-1	TRBJ2-3	CSAGRQGQGTDTQYF
TRBV20-1	TRBJ2-2	CSARGKGRTNTGELFF
TRBV9	TRBJ2-7	CASSARDTYYEQYF
TRBV3-1	TRBJ1-3	CASSLLTGRSSGNTIYF
TRBV25-1	TRBJ2-3	CASSARGTRGGWTDTQYF
TRBV12-3/TRBV12-4	TRBJ2-7	CASSLAGLGGFYEQYF
TRBV29-1	TRBJ1-1	CSVVISEVAFF
TRBV7-9	TRBJ2-3	CASSHNTDTQYF
TRBV7-2	TRBJ2-1	CASIAAEGGGGEQFF
TRBV7-2	TRBJ2-1	CASSQGERDEQFF
TRBV10-3	TRBJ2-7	CAIKPDNFDEQYF
TRBV7-2	TRBJ2-2	CASSSDRPGELFF
TRBV11-2	TRBJ2-7	CASSLGDITRITYEQYF
TRBV6-4	TRBJ2-2	CASSTYGGTGGWANTGELFF
TRBV20-1	TRBJ2-7	CSARGRSGPLSYEQYF
TRBV18	TRBJ1-1	CASSPPGQGTEAFF
TRBV7-9	TRBJ1-4	CASSSTGTNEKLFF
TRBV4-1	TRBJ2-3	CASSQAPSGITDTQYF
TRBV6-5	TRBJ2-3	CASSYRAGGFPHTDTQYF
TRBV7-9	TRBJ2-4	CASSPKGPLAKNIQYF
TRBV7-2	TRBJ2-5	CASSSSRGSGGRGETQYF
TRBV18	TRBJ1-2	CASSGTVDYGYTF
TRBV20-1	TRBJ1-5	CSARIPKQKDQPQHF
TRBV6-5	TRBJ1-1	CASSSPTGNFLNTEAFF
TRBV23-1	TRBJ2-2	CASSQKQGDTGELFF
TRBV7-9	TRBJ2-5	CASSGGKYQETQYF
TRBV6-2/TRBV6-3	TRBJ2-7	CASSSQITYEQYF
TRBV12-3/TRBV12-4	TRBJ1-2	CASSAPGSNGYTF
TRBV28	TRBJ2-7	CASSFLLAGVRDEQYF
TRBV27	TRBJ1-1	CASSLRPVGEAFF
TRBV9	TRBJ1-5	CASSETPQTNQPQHF
TRBV7-2	TRBJ1-6	CASGKQGNNSPLHF
TRBV9	TRBJ2-1	CASSVEAGGNEQFF
TRBV6-5	TRBJ1-1	CASKGLANTEAFF
TRBV19	TRBJ1-5	CASGVEDAVYSNQPQHF
TRBV29-1	TRBJ1-4	CSVAPSRSNEKLFF
TRBV25-1	TRBJ1-1	CASKGTSATEAFF
TRBV24-1	TRBJ2-1	CATSESDLGDEQFF
TRBV29-1	TRBJ2-3	CSVSLAGGYTQYF
TRBV28	TRBJ1-1	CASSLLGTGKEAFF
TRBV7-2	TRBJ2-4	CASSLSRTGVNIQYF
TRBV28	TRBJ1-5	CASTSGQGRNQPQHF
TRBV9	TRBJ2-2	CASSVVGELPIGELFF
TRBV7-9	TRBJ2-3	CASSLAGDTDTQYF
TRBV30	TRBJ1-1	CAWTGGSTEAFF
TRBV10-2	TRBJ2-7	CASSGQGQGLRNEQYF